Each of the 8 T cell receptor beta chains below was sequenced from the same sample in a study of cytomegalovirus exposure and HLA in healthy donors. The PCR had 60 Vbeta and 13 Jbeta primers. The table came from immunoSEQ multiplex PCR; TCRdb's copy has only in-frame clones and leaves some out. The sample holds 65,000 to 100,000 clones; more than 70% are singletons and the top ten take 2.5% to 3.5%. The sequenced sample consisted of PBMCs. The receptor set was obtained from a middle-aged man in good health and CMV-seronegative.

This clone was seen only a few times. The chain is built from TRBV6-5 and TRBJ1-1; 7 bases agree with TRBD1. The CDR3 runs 16 residues. V trimming: 4 bases; J trimming: 5 bases; junction bases outside the gene matches: 13. Germline lookup yields CDR1 MNHEY and CDR2 SVGAGI. The CDR3 sequence is CASSFNKGAGGTEAFF. The DNA of the CDR3 is TGTGCCAGCAGTTTCAACAAGGGGGCGGGTGGTACTGAAGCTTTCTTT.

J is TRBJ1-2 and V is TRBV4-1; D is perhaps TRBD1 (6 bases). CDR1 and CDR2 (germline): MGHRA, YSYEKL. Trimming left V 4 bases short and J 4 bases short, with 16 bases between. CDR3 length equals 15 residues. CDR3 residues: CASSPAGGHSYGYTF. As DNA, the CDR3 is TGCGCCAGCAGCCCGGCCGGGGGGCATAGCTATGGCTACACCTTC.

This clone has more than one count but fewer than ten. V is TRBV6-6 and J is TRBJ1-2, with a possible D match to TRBD1 (6 bases). V lost 6 bases to trimming and J lost 4 bases, with 18 bases between them. The V gene's germline CDR1 is MNHNY and CDR2 SVGAGI (reference sequence). The CDR3 spans 15 residues. CDR3 protein: CASSERDTRVYGYTF. DNA of the CDR3: TGTGCCAGCAGCGAACGGGACACCAGGGTCTATGGCTACACCTTC.

This clone is categorized as medium-sized. The chain combines TRBV28 with TRBJ1-1; D is uncertain. V was shortened by 8 bases and J by 0 bases, with 10 bases between the two germline ends. Germline values: CDR1 MDHEN, CDR2 SYDVKM. This CDR3 spans 13 amino acids. CDR3 residues: CASGTVLNTEAFF. CDR3 DNA sequence: TGTGCCAGCGGCACAGTTTTGAACACTGAAGCTTTCTTT. The full variable domain, completed using reference TRBV28 and TRBJ1-1, is DVKVTQSSRYLVKRTGEKVFLECVQDMDHENMFWYRQDPGLGLRLIYFSYDVKMKEKGDIPEGYSVSREKKERFSLILESASTNQTSMYLCASGTVLNTEAFFGQGTRLTVV.

This sequence joins TRBV9 and TRBJ2-3; TRBD2 is a possible D gene (7 bases). Germline loops: CDR1 SGDLS, CDR2 YYNGEE. The CDR3 loop spans 16 amino acids. Trimming pared 5 bases from V and 2 bases from J, leaving 18 bases between. In nucleotides, the CDR3 is TGTGCCAGCAGGGCGGGGCGGGGGCAAAACACAGATACGCAGTATTTT. This gives the protein CASRAGRGQNTDTQYF.

The gene calls are TRBV13 and TRBJ2-3; 8 bases align to TRBD2. The V and J ends lost 6 bases and 7 bases, in that order; junction bases with no gene match: 9. This CDR3 region has 14 residues. CDR1 and CDR2 from the germline V gene are PRHDT and FYEKMQ (reference sequence). The CDR3 reads CASSIERGRNTQYF. The DNA for the CDR3 is TGTGCCAGCAGTATCGAGCGGGGGAGGAATACGCAGTATTTT. Combining the CDR3 with reference TRBV13 and TRBJ2-3 gives the whole variable domain AAGVIQSPRHLIKEKRETATLKCYPIPRHDTVYWYQQGPGQDPQFLISFYEKMQSDKGSIPDRFSAQQFSDYHSELNMSSLELGDSALYFCASSIERGRNTQYFGPGTRLTVL.

The chain has TRBV27 and TRBJ1-2, with 10 positions matching TRBD1. Germline lookup yields CDR1 MNHEY and CDR2 SMNVEV (reference sequence). The CDR3 contains 15 residues. V shed 8 bases and J 4 bases; nucleotides not matched to a gene: 10. The CDR3 loop reads CASHETGGSGYGYTF. The CDR3 DNA sequence: TGTGCCAGCCACGAGACAGGGGGCAGTGGCTATGGCTACACCTTC.

The DNA of the CDR3 is TGTACCTCGAATCCTAGCGGGGGAATATACGAGCAGTACTTC. This translates into CTSNPSGGIYEQYF. The chain has TRBV6-1 and TRBJ2-7, with 10 bases fitting TRBD2. CDR3 length: 14 residues. Germline assignment: CDR1 MNHNS and CDR2 SASEGT.